This entry features one T cell receptor (beta chain) sequence. This clonotype was picked up a small number of times. Its antigen is currently not known. Base qualities were left out, and no much larger clone turns up one base away. TCRdb names Illumina HiSeq 2500 as the instrument used. First-strand cDNA was synthesized using Superscript III and a set of TRAV- and TRBV-specific primers, so that both TCRalpha and TCRbeta chains were covered. TCRs were amplified with Phusion for approximately 20 PCR cycles using a constant-region primer together with the adapter attached to the V primers. The MessageAmp II aRNA Amplification Kit was used to amplify the isolated mRNA, with in vitro transcription run for about 15 hours at 37 degrees C. The Dynabeads mRNA DIRECT Purification Kit was used to isolate mRNA for TCR sequencing. Indexed Illumina adapters were added in a second Phusion PCR of approximately 27 cycles, after which AMPure XP beads were used to purify the products. Turning to the authors' computational methods: Custom Perl scripts pooled TCR sequences encoding the same protein, removed out-of-frame sequences and computed each clonotype's abundance. TCR sequences supported by only a single read were excluded from analysis. Repertoire metrics included Shannon entropy, Gini index, clonality, richness, and frequency of TCRs shared between repertoires. The raw public reads went through TCRdb reprocessing: fastp at Q25, MiXCR clone calling, in-frame beta chains kept. Entries that share a CDR3 protein sequence are merged under the most common genes and DNA. These V and J calls derive from TCRdb rather than the authors' analysis. The sample table records fewer than 90,000 distinct CDR3 sequences; approximately 20% of these occur just once. The ten largest clones capture 5.5% to 6% of the sample.

This sample is drawn from a study of low-dose radiotherapy and immunotherapy resistance in tumors (dated by TCRdb to between 2021 and 2024). Some background on the complete study: In Cohort 1, 0.5 Gy per fraction was delivered every 2 weeks, and a total PTV dose of 6.5 Gy was prescribed. Patients in Cohort 2 were given 1 Gy per fraction every two weeks, for a total of 13 Gy across 26 weeks. Nivolumab was administered intravenously as a 240 mg flat dose every two weeks, and ipilimumab was administered intravenously at 1 mg/kg every six weeks. Intravenous cyclophosphamide at 200 mg/m2 was administered every two weeks, one day ahead of each radiation and immunotherapy administration. Starting on cycle 1 day 1, patients took 300 mg of aspirin by mouth once daily for four cycles. The trial did not randomize participants into treatment groups. Eight patients were included in the translational analysis: three from the first dose cohort and the first five from the second dose cohort.

Sample time point, as interpreted from the label and publication: before trial treatment. The donors came from RACIN, which was a single-arm phase I dose-escalation trial that paired nivolumab and ipilimumab with aspirin, low-dose cyclophosphamide and low-dose radiotherapy. Patients with advanced, TIL-negative solid tumors were considered eligible. V is clipped by 4 bases and J by 0 bases, and the sequence between their germline boundaries is 16 bases long. CDR1 and CDR2 were assigned from the germline V gene (reference sequence) as PRHDT and FYEKMQ. The CDR3 sequence holds 17 residues, the cysteine and phenylalanine included. Just the 51-base CDR3 DNA is kept, in frame starting at base 1.

The sample here was PBMCs, taken before treatment. The sequence was obtained from a male donor with prostate cancer. Here the chain combines TRBV13 and TRBJ1-3; the D gene lacks a confident call. The CDR3 is CASSSTEGLSSGNTIYF. Read as DNA, the sequence is TGTGCCAGCAGCTCCACGGAGGGCCTAAGCTCTGGAAACACCATATATTTT.